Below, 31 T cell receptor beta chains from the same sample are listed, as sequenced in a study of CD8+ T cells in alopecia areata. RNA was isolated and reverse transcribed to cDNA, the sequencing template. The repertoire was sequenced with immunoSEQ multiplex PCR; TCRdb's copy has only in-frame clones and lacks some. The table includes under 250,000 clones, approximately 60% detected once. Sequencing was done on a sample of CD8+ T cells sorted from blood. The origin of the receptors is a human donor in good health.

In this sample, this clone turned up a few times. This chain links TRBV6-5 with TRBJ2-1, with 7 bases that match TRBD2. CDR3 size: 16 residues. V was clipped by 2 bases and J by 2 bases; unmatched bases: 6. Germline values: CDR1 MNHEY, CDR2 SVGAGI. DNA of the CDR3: TGTGCCAGCAGTTACGGGTCCGCGGGGGCCTACAATGAGCAGTTCTTC. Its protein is CASSYGSAGAYNEQFF.

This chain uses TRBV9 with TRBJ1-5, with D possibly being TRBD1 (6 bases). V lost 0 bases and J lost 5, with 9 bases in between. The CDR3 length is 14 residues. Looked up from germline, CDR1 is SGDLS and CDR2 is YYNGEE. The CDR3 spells CASSVAGVDQPQHF. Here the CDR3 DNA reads TGTGCCAGCAGCGTAGCAGGGGTCGATCAGCCCCAGCATTTT.

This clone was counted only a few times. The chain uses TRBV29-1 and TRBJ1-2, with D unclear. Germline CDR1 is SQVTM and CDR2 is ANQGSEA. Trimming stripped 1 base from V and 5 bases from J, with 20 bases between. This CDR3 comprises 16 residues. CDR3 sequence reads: CSVEGPWDTVGYGYTF. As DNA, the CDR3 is TGCAGCGTTGAAGGCCCGTGGGATACAGTGGGTTATGGCTACACCTTC.

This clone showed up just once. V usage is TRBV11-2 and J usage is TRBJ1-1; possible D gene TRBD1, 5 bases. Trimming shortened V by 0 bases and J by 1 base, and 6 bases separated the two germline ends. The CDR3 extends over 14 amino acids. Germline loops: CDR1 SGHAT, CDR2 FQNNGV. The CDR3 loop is CASSLETANTEAFF. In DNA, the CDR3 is TGTGCCAGCAGCTTAGAGACAGCGAACACTGAAGCTTTCTTT.

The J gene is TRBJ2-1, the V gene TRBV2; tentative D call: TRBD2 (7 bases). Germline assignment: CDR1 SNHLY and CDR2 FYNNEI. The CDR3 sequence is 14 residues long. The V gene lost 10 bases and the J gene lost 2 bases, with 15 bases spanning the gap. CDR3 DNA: TGTGCCACGCCTGGGGGGGCCCCCTACAATGAGCAGTTCTTC. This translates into CATPGGAPYNEQFF. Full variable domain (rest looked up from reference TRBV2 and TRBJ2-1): EPEVTQTPSHQVTQMGQEVILRCVPISNHLYFYWYRQILGQKVEFLVSFYNNEISEKSEIFDDQFSVERPDGSNFTLKIRSTKLEDSAMYFCATPGGAPYNEQFFGPGTRLTVL.

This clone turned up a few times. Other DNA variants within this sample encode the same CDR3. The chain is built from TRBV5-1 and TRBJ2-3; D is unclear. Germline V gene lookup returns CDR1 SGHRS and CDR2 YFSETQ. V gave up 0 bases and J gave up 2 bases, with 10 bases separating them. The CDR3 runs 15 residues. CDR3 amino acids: CASSLEAAYTDTQYF. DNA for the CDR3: TGCGCCAGCAGCTTGGAAGCAGCTTACACAGATACGCAGTATTTT.

The chain's CDR3 is CASTGTGAHEQYF. The CDR3 nucleotides read TGTGCCAGCACCGGTACAGGGGCCCACGAGCAGTACTTC. The chain couples TRBV28 to TRBJ2-7, with TRBD1 matching 7 bases. V trimming: 7 bases; J trimming: 5 bases; junction bases outside the gene matches: 8. The length of the CDR3 is 13 residues. Germline CDR1 MDHEN, CDR2 SYDVKM.

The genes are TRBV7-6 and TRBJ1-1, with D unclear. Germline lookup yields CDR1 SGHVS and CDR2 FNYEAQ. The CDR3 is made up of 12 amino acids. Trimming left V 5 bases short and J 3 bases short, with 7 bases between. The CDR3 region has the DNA TGTGCCAGCAGCCCCGGGGACACTGAAGCTTTCTTT. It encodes CASSPGDTEAFF. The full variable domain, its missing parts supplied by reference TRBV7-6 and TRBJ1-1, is GAGVSQSPRYKVTKRGQDVALRCDPISGHVSLYWYRQALGQGPEFLTYFNYEAQQDKSGLPNDRFSAERPEGSISTLTIQRTEQRDSAMYRCASSPGDTEAFFGQGTRLTVV.

DNA of the CDR3: TGTGCCAGCAGTGAATTTTCGGCGGGGGGCAATGAGCAGTTCTTC. Translating it yields CASSEFSAGGNEQFF. This sequence joins TRBV25-1 and TRBJ2-1, with 8 bases fitting TRBD2. The CDR3 runs to 15 residues. Germline V CDR1 and CDR2: MGHDK, SYGVNS. The junction had 5 bases not matched to a gene; V was cut back by 1 base and J by 6 bases.

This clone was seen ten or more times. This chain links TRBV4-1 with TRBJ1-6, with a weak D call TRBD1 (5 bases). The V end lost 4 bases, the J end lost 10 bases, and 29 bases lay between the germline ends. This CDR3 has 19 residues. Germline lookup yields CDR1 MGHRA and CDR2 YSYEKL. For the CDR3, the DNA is TGCGCCAGCAGCCCCGATGGCTCAGGGTCTGTAGGTCTTGTCTCACCCCTCCACTTT. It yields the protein CASSPDGSGSVGLVSPLHF.

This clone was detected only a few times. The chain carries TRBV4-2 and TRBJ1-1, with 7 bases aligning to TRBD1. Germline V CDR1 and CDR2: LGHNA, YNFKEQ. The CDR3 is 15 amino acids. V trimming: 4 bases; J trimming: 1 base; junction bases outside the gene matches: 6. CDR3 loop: CASSPLQGGNTEAFF. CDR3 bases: TGTGCCAGCAGCCCCCTCCAGGGGGGGAACACTGAAGCTTTCTTT.

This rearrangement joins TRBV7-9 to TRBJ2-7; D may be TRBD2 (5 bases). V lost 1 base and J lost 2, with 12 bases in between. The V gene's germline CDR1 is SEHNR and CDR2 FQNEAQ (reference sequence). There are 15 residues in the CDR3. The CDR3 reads CASSLGGLLTYEQYF. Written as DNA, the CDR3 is TGTGCCAGCAGCTTAGGTGGACTGCTAACCTACGAGCAGTACTTC.

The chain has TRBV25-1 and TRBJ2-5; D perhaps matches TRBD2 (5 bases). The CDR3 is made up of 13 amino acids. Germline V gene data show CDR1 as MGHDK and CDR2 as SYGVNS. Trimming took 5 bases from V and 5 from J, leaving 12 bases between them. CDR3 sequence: CASSSLGVETQYF. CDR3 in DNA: TGTGCCAGCAGTTCCCTCGGGGTGGAGACCCAGTACTTC. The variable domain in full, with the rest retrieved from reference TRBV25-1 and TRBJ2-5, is EADIYQTPRYLVIGTGKKITLECSQTMGHDKMYWYQQDPGMELHLIHYSYGVNSTEKGDLSSESTVSRIRTEHFPLTLESARPSHTSQYLCASSSLGVETQYFGPGTRLLVL.

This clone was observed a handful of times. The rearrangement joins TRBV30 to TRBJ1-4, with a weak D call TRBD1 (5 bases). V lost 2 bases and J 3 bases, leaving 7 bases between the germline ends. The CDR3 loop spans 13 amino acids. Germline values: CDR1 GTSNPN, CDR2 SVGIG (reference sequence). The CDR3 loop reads CAWSLGANEKLFF. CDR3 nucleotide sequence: TGTGCCTGGAGTTTGGGGGCTAATGAAAAACTGTTTTTT.

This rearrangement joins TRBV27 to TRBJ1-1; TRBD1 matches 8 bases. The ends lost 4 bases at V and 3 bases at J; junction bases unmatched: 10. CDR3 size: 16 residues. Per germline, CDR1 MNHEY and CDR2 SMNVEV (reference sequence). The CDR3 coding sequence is TGTGCCAGCAGTTCTCCGACAGGGGAATCGGACACTGAAGCTTTCTTT. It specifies CASSSPTGESDTEAFF.

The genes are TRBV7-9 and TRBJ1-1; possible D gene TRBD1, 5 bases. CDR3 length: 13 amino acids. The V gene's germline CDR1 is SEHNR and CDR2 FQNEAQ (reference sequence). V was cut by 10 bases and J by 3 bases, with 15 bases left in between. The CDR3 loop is CATDYGGDTEAFF. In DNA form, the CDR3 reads TGTGCCACTGACTACGGGGGAGACACTGAAGCTTTCTTT.

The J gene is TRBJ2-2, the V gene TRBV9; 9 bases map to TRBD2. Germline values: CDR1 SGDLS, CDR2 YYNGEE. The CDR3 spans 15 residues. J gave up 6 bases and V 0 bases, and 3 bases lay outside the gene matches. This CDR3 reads CASSVAGGGAGELFF. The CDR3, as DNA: TGTGCCAGCAGCGTAGCCGGCGGGGGGGCCGGGGAGCTGTTTTTT.

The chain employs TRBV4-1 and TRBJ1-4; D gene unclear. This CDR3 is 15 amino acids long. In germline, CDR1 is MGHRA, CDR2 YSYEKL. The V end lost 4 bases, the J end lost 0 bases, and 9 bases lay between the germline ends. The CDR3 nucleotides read TGCGCCAGCAGCCGCTTGGATGCAACTAATGAAAAACTGTTTTTT. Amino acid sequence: CASSRLDATNEKLFF.

In nucleotides, the CDR3 is TGTGCCAGCAGTTCGCCTTGGACTGGAAATCGGACCCAGTACTTC. It codes for CASSSPWTGNRTQYF. The V gene is TRBV27, the J gene TRBJ2-5, with a tentative D call TRBD2 (5 bases). Trimming took 4 bases from V and 7 from J, leaving 19 bases between them. Looked up from germline, CDR1 is MNHEY and CDR2 is SMNVEV (reference sequence). The CDR3 has 15 amino acids.

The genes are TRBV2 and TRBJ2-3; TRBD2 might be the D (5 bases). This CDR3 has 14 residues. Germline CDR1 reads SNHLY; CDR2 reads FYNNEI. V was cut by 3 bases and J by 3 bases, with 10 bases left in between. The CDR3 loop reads CASSDFTGTDTQYF. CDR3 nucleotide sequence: TGTGCCAGCAGTGACTTTACGGGGACAGATACGCAGTATTTT.

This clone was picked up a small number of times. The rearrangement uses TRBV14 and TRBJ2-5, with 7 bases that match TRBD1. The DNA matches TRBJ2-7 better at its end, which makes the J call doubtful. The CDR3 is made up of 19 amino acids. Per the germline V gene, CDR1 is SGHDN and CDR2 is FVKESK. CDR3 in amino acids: CASSPYPRDSSSGKYEQYF. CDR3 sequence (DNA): TGTGCCAGCAGCCCCTACCCCCGGGACAGCTCAAGTGGCAAATACGAGCAGTACTTC.

The CDR3 DNA is TGTGCCAGCAGTGACAGCCCAGATACGCAGTATTTT. It specifies CASSDSPDTQYF. This chain connects TRBV2 to TRBJ2-3; D is undetermined. Trimming shortened V by 3 bases and J by 4 bases, and 5 bases separated the two germline ends. The CDR3 consists of 12 residues. Per germline, CDR1 SNHLY and CDR2 FYNNEI.

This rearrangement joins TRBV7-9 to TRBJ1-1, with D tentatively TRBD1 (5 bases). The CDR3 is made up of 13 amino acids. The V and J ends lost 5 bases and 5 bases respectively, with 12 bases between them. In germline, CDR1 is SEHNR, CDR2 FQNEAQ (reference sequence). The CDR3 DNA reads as TGTGCCAGCAGCCCTGGGGGGAATACTGAAGCTTTCTTT. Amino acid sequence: CASSPGGNTEAFF.

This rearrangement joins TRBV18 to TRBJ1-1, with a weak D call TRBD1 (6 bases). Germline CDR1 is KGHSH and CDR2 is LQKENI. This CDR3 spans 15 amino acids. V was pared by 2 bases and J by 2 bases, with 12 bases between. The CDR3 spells CASSPGDTKNTEAFF. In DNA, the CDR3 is TGTGCCAGCTCACCAGGGGACACTAAAAACACTGAAGCTTTCTTT.

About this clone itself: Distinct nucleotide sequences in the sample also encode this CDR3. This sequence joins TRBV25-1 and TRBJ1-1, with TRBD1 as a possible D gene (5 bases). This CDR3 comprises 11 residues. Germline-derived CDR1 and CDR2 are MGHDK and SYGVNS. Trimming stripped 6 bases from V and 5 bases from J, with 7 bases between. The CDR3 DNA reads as TGTGCCAGCAGGGGGGGGACTGAAGCTTTCTTT. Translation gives CASRGGTEAFF.

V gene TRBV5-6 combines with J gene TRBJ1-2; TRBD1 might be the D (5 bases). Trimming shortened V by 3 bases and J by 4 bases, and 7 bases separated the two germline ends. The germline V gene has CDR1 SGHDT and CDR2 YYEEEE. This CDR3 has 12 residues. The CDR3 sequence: CASSSGTYGYTF. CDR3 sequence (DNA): TGTGCCAGCAGCTCCGGGACCTATGGCTACACCTTC.

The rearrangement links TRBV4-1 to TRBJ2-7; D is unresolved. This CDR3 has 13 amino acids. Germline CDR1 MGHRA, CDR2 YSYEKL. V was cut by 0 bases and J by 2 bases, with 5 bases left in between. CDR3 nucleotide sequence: TGCGCCAGCAGCCAAGATCATCCCTACGAGCAGTACTTC. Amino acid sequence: CASSQDHPYEQYF.

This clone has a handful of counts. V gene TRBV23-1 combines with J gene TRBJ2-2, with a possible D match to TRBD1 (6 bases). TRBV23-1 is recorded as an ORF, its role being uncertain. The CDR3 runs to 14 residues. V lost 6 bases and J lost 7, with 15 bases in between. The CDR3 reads CASSLWTVGGELFF. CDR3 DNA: TGCGCCAGCAGCCTATGGACAGTGGGCGGGGAGCTGTTTTTT.

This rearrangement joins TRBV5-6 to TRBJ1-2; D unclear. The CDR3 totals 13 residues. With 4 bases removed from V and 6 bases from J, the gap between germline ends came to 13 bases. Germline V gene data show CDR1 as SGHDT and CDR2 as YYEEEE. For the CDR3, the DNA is TGTGCCAGCAGCCGCATTGTGGGAAATGGCTACACCTTC. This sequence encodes CASSRIVGNGYTF.

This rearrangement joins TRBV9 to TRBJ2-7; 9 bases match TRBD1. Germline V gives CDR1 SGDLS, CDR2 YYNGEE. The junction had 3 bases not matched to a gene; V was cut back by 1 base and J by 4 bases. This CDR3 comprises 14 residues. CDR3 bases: TGTGCCAGCAGCGTAACAGGGGGCTGGTACGAGCAGTACTTC. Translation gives CASSVTGGWYEQYF.

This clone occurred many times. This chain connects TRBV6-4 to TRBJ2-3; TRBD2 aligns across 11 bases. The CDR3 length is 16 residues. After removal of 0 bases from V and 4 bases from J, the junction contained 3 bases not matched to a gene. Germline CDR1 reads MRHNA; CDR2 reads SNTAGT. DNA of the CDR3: TGTGCCAGCAGTGACTCGGTAGCGGGGGGGCCAGATACGCAGTATTTT. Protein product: CASSDSVAGGPDTQYF.